Described below is a single T cell receptor (beta chain) sequence and its context. No antigen is known for it. No clone much larger than this one lies a single base away; base qualities are absent. This sample was taken from a study of early T cells in non-severe SARS-CoV-2 infection (dated by TCRdb to about 2021). For the study in its entirety: TCR sequencing used bulk RNA from unsorted whole blood, so alpha and beta chains could not be paired. Study-level results and caveats: VDJdb matching was skewed toward anti-spike CD8 responses, so virus-specific expansions were likely underestimated and private and CD4 specificities were missed.

The library was made by 5' RACE. Reads for this sample came from a NextSeq 500. In the TCR library protocol, unique molecular identifiers were attached to individual cDNA molecules to correct for PCR bias and sequencing error. Sequencing covered both TCR alpha and beta chains, and within each sample the abundances of alpha and beta sequences were tightly co-correlated. For the original study's pipeline: Decombinator V4 was used to annotate the V gene, J gene and CDR3 of the TCR sequences. Expanded TCRs were defined as changing significantly between any two time points under a Poisson model with p below 0.0001. TCR abundances were normalised to the total number of TCRs sequenced in each sample and reported as counts per million. TRAV1-2 paired with TRAJ12, TRAJ20 or TRAJ33 defined MAIT TCRs, while TRAV10 paired with TRAJ18 defined iNKT TCRs. VDJdb, accessed 1 November 2021, was searched for CMV, EBV and SARS-CoV-2 annotated TCRs, excluding TCRs annotated for multiple antigens. The public reads were reanalyzed by TCRdb: fastp trimming at Q25, MiXCR alignment, in-frame beta chains only. Rows are combined by CDR3 protein, so each entry shows the most common genes and DNA. TCRdb, rather than the study authors, made the V and J calls. Here the sample has about 60,000 distinct CDR3 sequences; approximately 9.1% occur a single time. 3.2% of the sample lies in the top ten.

The CDR3 contains 14 residues, cysteine and phenylalanine counted. Only CDR3 DNA remains: 42 bases, in frame from the first base. CDR1 and CDR2, looked up from the germline V gene (reference sequence), are LGHDT and YNNKEL. Clipping removes 5 bases from V and 9 bases from J, with 2 as the unmatched junction base count. Set within a cohort of healthcare workers in London, UK, this nested case-control study involved weekly PCR testing of nasopharyngeal swabs along with blood sampling. Healthcare workers were enrolled in the week of the UK lockdown, from 23 to 31 March 2020, and were followed every week for up to roughly 16 weeks.

The rearranged segments are TRBV3-1 and TRBJ1-6; 12 bases in the middle match TRBD1. The specimen sequenced was whole blood. The origin of this receptor is an adult who was a healthcare worker with PCR-confirmed SARS-CoV-2 infection or an uninfected control (not recorded which). The CDR3 has the sequence CASSEGQGASPLHF. The DNA is as follows: TGTGCCAGCAGCGAGGGACAGGGGGCTTCACCCCTCCACTTT.